The T cell receptor (beta chain) described here comes from a study of shared clonotypes between healthy human individuals. CDR1 and CDR2 (germline): SGHTA, FQGNSA. The CDR3 is made up of 14 amino acids. V lost 1 base and J lost 3, with 10 bases in between. This clone occurred once. Assay: immunoSEQ multiplex PCR; the TCRdb copy retains only in-frame clones and omits some. This table holds fewer than 1.8 million clones, 98% to 99% found once. Sequencing was done on a sample of naive CD4+ T cells sorted from blood. Indicated subset: CD45RA+ positively selected. The TCR sequence derives from a young man in good health. This rearrangement joins TRBV7-2 to TRBJ2-7; D unclear. CDR3 loop: CASSLVPDRYEQYF. The CDR3 DNA is TGTGCCAGCAGCTTAGTTCCGGACCGCTACGAGCAGTACTTC.